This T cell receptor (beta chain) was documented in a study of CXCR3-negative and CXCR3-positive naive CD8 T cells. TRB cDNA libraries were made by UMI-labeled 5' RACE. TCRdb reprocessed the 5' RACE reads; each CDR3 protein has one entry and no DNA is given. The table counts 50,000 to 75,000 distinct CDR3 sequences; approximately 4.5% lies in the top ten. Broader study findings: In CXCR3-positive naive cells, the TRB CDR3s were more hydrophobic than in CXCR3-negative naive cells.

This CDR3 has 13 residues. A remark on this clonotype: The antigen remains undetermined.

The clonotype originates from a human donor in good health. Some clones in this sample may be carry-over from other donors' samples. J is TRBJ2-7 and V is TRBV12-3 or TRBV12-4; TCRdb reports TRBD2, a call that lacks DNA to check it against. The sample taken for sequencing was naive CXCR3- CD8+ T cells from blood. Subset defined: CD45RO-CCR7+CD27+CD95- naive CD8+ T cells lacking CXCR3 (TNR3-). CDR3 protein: CASSIPSGGEQYF.